The 18 T cell receptor beta chains reported below all come from one sample, sequenced in a study of T cell repertoires in ileal Crohn's disease. Method: immunoSEQ multiplex PCR; TCRdb's copy keeps in-frame clones and lacks some. The table shows about 16,000 clones, with about 93% occurring only once. The source material was ileal tissue. These receptors all stem from an adult with Crohn's disease.

V is TRBV19 and J is TRBJ1-5; possibly TRBD1 for D (6 bases). The CDR3 sequence is 18 residues long. The ends were cut back, 3 bases at V and 3 bases at J, with 21 bases in the middle. CDR1 is LNHDA, CDR2 SQIVND, per germline (reference sequence). The CDR3 sequence: CASSIGDGLGAVNQPQHF. CDR3 sequence (DNA): TGTGCCAGTAGTATCGGAGATGGTCTGGGGGCCGTCAATCAGCCCCAGCATTTT.

This clone was picked up one time. V and J are TRBV10-2 and TRBJ1-4; TRBD1 matches at 7 bases. V was pared by 6 bases and J by 4 bases, with 8 bases of the junction left unmatched. The V gene's germline CDR1 is WSHSY and CDR2 SAAADI. This CDR3 comprises 15 residues. CDR3 in amino acids: CASSVRGVGNEKLFF. Here the CDR3 DNA reads TGCGCCAGCAGCGTCAGGGGGGTTGGTAATGAAAAACTGTTTTTT.

The gene calls are TRBV5-1 and TRBJ2-3, with D perhaps TRBD2 (7 bases). This CDR3 comprises 16 residues. Per the germline V gene, CDR1 is SGHRS and CDR2 is YFSETQ. The V end was cut by 6 bases, the J end by 3 bases, with 20 bases between. In DNA, the CDR3 is TGCGCCAGCACCATGTGGGGGGGCGAAAGAACAGATACGCAGTATTTT. It translates to CASTMWGGERTDTQYF.

J is TRBJ2-7 and V is TRBV4-3; 8 bases are a match to TRBD1. Per germline, CDR1 LGHNA and CDR2 YSLEER. The CDR3 is made up of 15 amino acids. J lost 3 bases, V lost 4 bases, and 8 bases had no gene match. The CDR3 reads CASSPTGTGIYEQYF. The DNA for the CDR3 is TGCGCCAGCAGCCCTACCGGGACAGGAATCTACGAGCAGTACTTC.

This sequence joins TRBV10-3 and TRBJ2-3; TRBD1 matches 10 bases. The CDR3 runs to 15 residues. J lost 3 bases, V lost 6 bases, and 6 bases had no gene match. Germline V lookup: CDR1 ENHRY, CDR2 SYGVKD. The CDR3 DNA follows: TGTGCCATCAGCCGGGACAGGGGATCGACAGATACGCAGTATTTT. Translating gives CAISRDRGSTDTQYF.

V gene TRBV2 combines with J gene TRBJ2-5, with no clear D. The J call may be in error: the DNA end matches TRBJ2-7 better. CDR3 length: 16 residues. CDR1 and CDR2 from the germline V gene are SNHLY and FYNNEI. The CDR3 region has the DNA TGTGCCAGCAGTGAGCGCCGTACAGCAACTTCCTACGAGCAGTACTTC. This encodes CASSERRTATSYEQYF.

There are a few counts of this clone. The rearrangement joins TRBV18 to TRBJ1-2; TRBD1 aligns across 7 bases. Per germline, CDR1 KGHSH and CDR2 LQKENI. The CDR3 covers 16 residues. The V segment lost 5 bases and the J segment 0 bases; nucleotides outside the gene matches: 9. This CDR3 reads CASSTWTGPANYGYTF. For the CDR3, the DNA is TGTGCCAGCTCAACCTGGACAGGACCTGCTAACTATGGCTACACCTTC.

V is TRBV6-6 and J is TRBJ2-3; tentatively, D is TRBD1 (6 bases). V gave up 4 bases and J gave up 5 bases, with 10 bases separating them. Germline loops: CDR1 MNHNY, CDR2 SVGAGI (reference sequence). CDR3 length: 13 amino acids. The CDR3 protein is CASSSSDRDTQYF. CDR3 nucleotides: TGTGCCAGCAGTTCCTCGGACAGAGATACGCAGTATTTT.

The chain combines TRBV9 with TRBJ2-2; D gene ambiguous. Per the germline V gene, CDR1 is SGDLS and CDR2 is YYNGEE. The CDR3 loop spans 16 amino acids. Trimming cost V 3 bases and J 0 bases, with 12 bases left between them. CDR3 nucleotide sequence: TGTGCCAGCAGCGACGAGCTCACCTCGAACACCGGGGAGCTGTTTTTT. Its protein is CASSDELTSNTGELFF. Looking up the rest from reference TRBV9 and TRBJ2-2 gives the full variable domain: DSGVTQTPKHLITATGQRVTLRCSPRSGDLSVYWYQQSLDQGLQFLIQYYNGEERAKGNILERFSAQQFPDLHSELNLSSLELGDSALYFCASSDELTSNTGELFFGEGSRLTVL.

This chain links TRBV19 with TRBJ2-5; no firm D call. The germline gives CDR1 LNHDA, CDR2 SQIVND (reference sequence). This CDR3 region has 13 residues. V was cut by 3 bases and J by 5 bases, with 10 bases left in between. The CDR3: CASSIGIQETQYF. In DNA, the CDR3 is TGTGCCAGTAGTATTGGTATCCAGGAGACCCAGTACTTC.

The chain has TRBV6-1 and TRBJ1-2, with D possibly matching TRBD1 (6 bases). The CDR3 runs to 13 residues. The germline CDR1 and CDR2 sequences are MNHNS and SASEGT. V dropped 3 bases and J dropped 7 bases, with 12 bases sitting between them. CDR3 protein: CASSDGGRFGYTF. The DNA of the CDR3 is TGTGCCAGCAGTGACGGGGGGCGGTTTGGCTACACCTTC.

Only a few counts were recorded for this clone. This rearrangement joins TRBV6-1 to TRBJ1-5; D gene ambiguous. Germline V gives CDR1 MNHNS, CDR2 SASEGT. The CDR3 extends over 15 amino acids. Trimming left V 1 base short and J 1 base short, with 8 bases between. The CDR3 here is CASSEGRSSNQPQHF. Written as DNA, the CDR3 is TGTGCCAGCAGTGAAGGTAGGAGCAGCAATCAGCCCCAGCATTTT.

The rearrangement links TRBV11-2 to TRBJ2-1; 8 nucleotides line up with TRBD1. Germline V gives CDR1 SGHAT, CDR2 FQNNGV. The CDR3 extends over 13 amino acids. The junction had 5 bases not matched to a gene; V was cut back by 8 bases and J by 5 bases. Written as DNA, the CDR3 is TGTGCCAGCCTGTGGACAGGGAACAATGAGCAGTTCTTC. Its protein product is CASLWTGNNEQFF.

Here the CDR3 reads CASSPVRISREAFF. CDR3 in DNA: TGTGCCAGCAGCCCCGTTCGAATTTCTAGAGAAGCTTTCTTT. The chain recombines TRBV13 with TRBJ1-1; D gene uncertain. The CDR3 sequence is 14 residues long. Germline-derived CDR1 and CDR2 are PRHDT and FYEKMQ (reference sequence). V was cut by 5 bases and J by 8 bases, with 18 bases left in between. Full variable domain (remainder filled in from reference TRBV13 and TRBJ1-1): AAGVIQSPRHLIKEKRETATLKCYPIPRHDTVYWYQQGPGQDPQFLISFYEKMQSDKGSIPDRFSAQQFSDYHSELNMSSLELGDSALYFCASSPVRISREAFFGQGTRLTVV.

This sequence joins TRBV7-6 and TRBJ2-7, with D hard to call. Trimming took off 1 base at V and 1 base at J, with 8 bases between the two ends. This CDR3 is 14 amino acids long. Looked up from germline, CDR1 is SGHVS and CDR2 is FNYEAQ. CDR3 amino acids: CASSLGAASYEQYF. CDR3 bases: TGTGCCAGCAGCTTAGGGGCAGCTTCCTACGAGCAGTACTTC.

In this sample, this clone turned up a few times. This chain joins TRBV6-1 and TRBJ2-7; 11 nucleotides line up with TRBD1. Looked up from germline, CDR1 is MNHNS and CDR2 is SASEGT. The CDR3 totals 14 residues. J lost 6 bases, V lost 5 bases, and 6 bases had no gene match. CDR3 region: CASSLQDRGLEQYF. In DNA form, the CDR3 reads TGTGCCAGCAGTCTACAGGACAGGGGGCTCGAGCAGTACTTC.

V and J are TRBV29-1 and TRBJ1-1; the D is unclear. The length of the CDR3 is 14 residues. CDR1 and CDR2 from the germline V gene are SQVTM and ANQGSEA. Trimming removed 6 bases from V and 1 base from J, with 15 bases in between. As DNA, the CDR3 is TGCAGCGTGAAAGAGGGAGGAGCGAACACTGAAGCTTTCTTT. Encoded protein: CSVKEGGANTEAFF.

The genes are TRBV6-1 and TRBJ2-7; 8 positions match TRBD1. The CDR3 is 15 amino acids. The ends lost 7 bases at V and 3 bases at J; junction bases unmatched: 11. Germline V gives CDR1 MNHNS, CDR2 SASEGT. The DNA of the CDR3 is TGTGCCAGCAACCCGGGACAGGTCACCATCTACGAGCAGTACTTC. Its protein is CASNPGQVTIYEQYF.